This T cell receptor (beta chain) was documented in a study of metastatic and nonmetastatic thyroid tumors. This clone was seen ten or more times. Since a much larger clone is just one base distant, this may be a read error. Authors' methods: A classifier of distant metastasis in papillary thyroid cancer was built from CDR3 differences (across clinicopathological groups). MiXCR re-clonotyped the PCR reads for TCRdb. These V and J calls rely on TCRdb rather than the paper's analysis. The sample has approximately 16,000 clones, around 20% seen once. Not a single patient had been given any form of treatment at any point before undergoing thyroid surgery. The CDR3 extends over 14 amino acids. CDR1 and CDR2 (germline): SGHTA, FQGNSA.

The source of this sequence is a female donor with papillary thyroid cancer or a benign thyroid nodule (not recorded which). Some clones in this sample may be carry-over from other donors' samples. The chain carries TRBV7-2 and TRBJ2-1, with unresolved D. Sequencing was carried out using blood. CDR3 nucleotides: TGTGCCAGCAGCCCCCCTTCGGCGTACAATGAGCGGTTCTTC. Translation gives CASSPPSAYNERFF.